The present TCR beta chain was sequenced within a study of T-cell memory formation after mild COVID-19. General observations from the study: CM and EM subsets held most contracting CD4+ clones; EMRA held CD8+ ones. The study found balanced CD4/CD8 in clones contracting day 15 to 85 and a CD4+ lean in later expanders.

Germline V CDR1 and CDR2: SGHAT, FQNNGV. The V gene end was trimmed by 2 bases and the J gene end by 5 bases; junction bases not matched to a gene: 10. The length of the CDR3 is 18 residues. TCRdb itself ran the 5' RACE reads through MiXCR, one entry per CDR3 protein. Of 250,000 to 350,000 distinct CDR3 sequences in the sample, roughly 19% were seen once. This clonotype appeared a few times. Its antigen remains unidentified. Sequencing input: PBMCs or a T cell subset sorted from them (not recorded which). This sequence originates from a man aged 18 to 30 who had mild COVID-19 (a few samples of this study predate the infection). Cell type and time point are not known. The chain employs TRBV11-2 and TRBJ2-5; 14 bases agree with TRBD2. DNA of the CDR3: TGTGCCAGCAGCTTACCCCGGACTAGCGGGGGGCCGAGGGAGACCCAGTACTTC. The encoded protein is CASSLPRTSGGPRETQYF.